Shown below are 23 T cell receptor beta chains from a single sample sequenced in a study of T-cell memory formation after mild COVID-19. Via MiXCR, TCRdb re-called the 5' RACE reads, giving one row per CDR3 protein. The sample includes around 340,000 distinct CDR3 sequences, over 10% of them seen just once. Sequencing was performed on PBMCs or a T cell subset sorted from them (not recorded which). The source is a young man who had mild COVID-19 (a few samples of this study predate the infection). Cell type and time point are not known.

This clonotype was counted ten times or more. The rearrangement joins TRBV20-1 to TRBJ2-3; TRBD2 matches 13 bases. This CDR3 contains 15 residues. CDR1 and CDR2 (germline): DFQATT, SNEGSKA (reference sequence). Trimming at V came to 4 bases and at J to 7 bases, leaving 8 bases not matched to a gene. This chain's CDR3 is CSATKLAGGPNTQYF. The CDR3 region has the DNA TGCAGTGCTACGAAACTAGCGGGGGGGCCAAATACGCAGTATTTT.

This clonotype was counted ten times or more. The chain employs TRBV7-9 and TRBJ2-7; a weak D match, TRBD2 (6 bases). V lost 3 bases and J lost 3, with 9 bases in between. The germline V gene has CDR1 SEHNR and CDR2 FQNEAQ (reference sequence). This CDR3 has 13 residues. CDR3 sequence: CASSLEGIYEQYV. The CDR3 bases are TGTGCCAGCAGCTTGGAGGGAATCTACGAGCAGTACGTC.

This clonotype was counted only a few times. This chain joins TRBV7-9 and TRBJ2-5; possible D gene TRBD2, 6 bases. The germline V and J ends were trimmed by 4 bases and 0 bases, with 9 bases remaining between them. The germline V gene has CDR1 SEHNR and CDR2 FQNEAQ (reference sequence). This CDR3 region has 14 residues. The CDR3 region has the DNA TGTGCCAGCAGCTCCGGGGGAAACCAAGAGACCCAGTACTTC. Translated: CASSSGGNQETQYF.

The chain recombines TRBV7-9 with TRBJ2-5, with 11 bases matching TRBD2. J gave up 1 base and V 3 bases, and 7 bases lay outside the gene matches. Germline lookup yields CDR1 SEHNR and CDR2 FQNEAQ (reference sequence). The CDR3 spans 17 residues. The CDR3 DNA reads TGTGCCAGCAGCTTCGCCACTAGCGGGGGATTCCAAGAGACCCAGTACTTC. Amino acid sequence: CASSFATSGGFQETQYF.

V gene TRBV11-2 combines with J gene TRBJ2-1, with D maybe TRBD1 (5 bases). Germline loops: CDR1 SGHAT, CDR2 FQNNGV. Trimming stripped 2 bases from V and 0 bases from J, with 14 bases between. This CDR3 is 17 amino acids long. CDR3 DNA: TGTGCCAGCAGCTTACAGTGGGGCGGTGGCTCCTACAATGAGCAGTTCTTC. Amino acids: CASSLQWGGGSYNEQFF.

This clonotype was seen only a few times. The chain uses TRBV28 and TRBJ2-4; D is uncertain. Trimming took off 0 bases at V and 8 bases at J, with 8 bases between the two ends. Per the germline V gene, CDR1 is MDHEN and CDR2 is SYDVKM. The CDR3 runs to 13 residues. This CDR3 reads CASSLWSVDIQYF. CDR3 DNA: TGTGCCAGCAGTTTATGGTCTGTGGACATTCAGTACTTC.

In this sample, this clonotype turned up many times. This CDR3 is CASSPSGGRSTDTQYF. CDR3 sequence (DNA): TGCGCCAGCAGCCCAAGCGGGGGACGTAGCACAGATACGCAGTATTTT. V gene TRBV4-1 combines with J gene TRBJ2-3, with TRBD2 matching over 8 bases. The junction had 6 bases not matched to a gene; V was cut back by 4 bases and J by 0 bases. Per germline, CDR1 MGHRA and CDR2 YSYEKL. This CDR3 is built from 16 residues.

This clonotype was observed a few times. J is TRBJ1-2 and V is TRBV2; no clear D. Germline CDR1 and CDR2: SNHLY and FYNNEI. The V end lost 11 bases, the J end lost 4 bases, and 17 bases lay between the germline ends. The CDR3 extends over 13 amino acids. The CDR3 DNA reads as TGTGCCGGCCTGTTAGGAACAGCCTATGGCTACACCTTC. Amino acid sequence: CAGLLGTAYGYTF.

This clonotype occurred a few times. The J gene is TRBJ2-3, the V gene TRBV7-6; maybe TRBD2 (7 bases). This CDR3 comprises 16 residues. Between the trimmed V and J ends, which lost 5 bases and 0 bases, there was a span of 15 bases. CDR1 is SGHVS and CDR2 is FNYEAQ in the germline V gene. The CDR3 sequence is CASSRLEGGSTDTQYF. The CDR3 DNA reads TGTGCCAGCAGCCGGTTGGAGGGGGGGAGCACAGATACGCAGTATTTT.

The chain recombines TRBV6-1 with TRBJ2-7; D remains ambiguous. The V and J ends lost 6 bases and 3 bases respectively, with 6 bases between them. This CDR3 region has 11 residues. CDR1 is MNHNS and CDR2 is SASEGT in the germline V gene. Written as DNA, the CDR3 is TGTGCCAGCAGGCAAAACTACGAGCAGTACGTC. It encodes CASRQNYEQYV.

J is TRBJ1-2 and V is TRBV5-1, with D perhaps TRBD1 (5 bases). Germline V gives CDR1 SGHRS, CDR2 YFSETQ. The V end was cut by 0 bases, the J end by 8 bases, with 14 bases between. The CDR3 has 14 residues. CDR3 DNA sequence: TGCGCCAGCAGCTTGGGGAGGACAACGGCCGGCTACACCTTC. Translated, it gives CASSLGRTTAGYTF. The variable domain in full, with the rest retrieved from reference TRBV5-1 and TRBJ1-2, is KAGVTQTPRYLIKTRGQQVTLSCSPISGHRSVSWYQQTPGQGLQFLFEYFSETQRNKGNFPGRFSGRQFSNSRSEMNVSTLELGDSALYLCASSLGRTTAGYTFGSGTRLTVV.

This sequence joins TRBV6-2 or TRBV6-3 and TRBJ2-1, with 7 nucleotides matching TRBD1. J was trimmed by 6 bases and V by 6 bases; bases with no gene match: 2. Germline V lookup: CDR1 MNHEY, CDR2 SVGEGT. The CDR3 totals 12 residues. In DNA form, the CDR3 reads TGTGCCAGCAGCGACAGGGTCAATGAGCAGTTCTTC. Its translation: CASSDRVNEQFF.

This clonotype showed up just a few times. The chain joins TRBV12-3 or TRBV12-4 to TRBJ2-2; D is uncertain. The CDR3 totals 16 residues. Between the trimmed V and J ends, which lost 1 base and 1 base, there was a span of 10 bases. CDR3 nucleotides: TGTGCCAGCAGTTTAGGGGAAGGGCAGAACACCGGGGAGCTGTTTTTT. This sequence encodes CASSLGEGQNTGELFF.

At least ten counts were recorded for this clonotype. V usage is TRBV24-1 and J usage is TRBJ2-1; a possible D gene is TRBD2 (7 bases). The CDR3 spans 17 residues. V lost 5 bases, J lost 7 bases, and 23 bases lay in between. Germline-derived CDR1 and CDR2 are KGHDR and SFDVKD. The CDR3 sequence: CATSGPTGGPRGNEQFF. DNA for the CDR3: TGTGCCACCAGTGGTCCCACGGGGGGCCCTCGGGGGAATGAGCAGTTCTTC.

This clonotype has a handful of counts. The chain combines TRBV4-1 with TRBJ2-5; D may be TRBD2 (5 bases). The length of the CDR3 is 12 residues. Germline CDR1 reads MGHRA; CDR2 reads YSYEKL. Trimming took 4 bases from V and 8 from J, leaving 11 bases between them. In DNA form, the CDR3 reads TGCGCCAGCAGCCGCCCACTAGGAACCCAGTACTTC. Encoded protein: CASSRPLGTQYF.

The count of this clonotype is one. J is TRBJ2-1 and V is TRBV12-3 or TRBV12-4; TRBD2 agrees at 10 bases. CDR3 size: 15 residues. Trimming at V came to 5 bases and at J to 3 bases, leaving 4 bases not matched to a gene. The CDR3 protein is CASSQRGGGYNEQFF. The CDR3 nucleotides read TGTGCCAGCAGTCAGCGGGGGGGCGGCTACAATGAGCAGTTCTTC.

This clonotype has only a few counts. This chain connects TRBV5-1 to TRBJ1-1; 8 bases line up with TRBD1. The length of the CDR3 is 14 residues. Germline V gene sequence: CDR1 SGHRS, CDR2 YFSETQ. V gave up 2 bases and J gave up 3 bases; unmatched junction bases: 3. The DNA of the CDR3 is TGCGCCAGCAGCTTTCAGACAGGGGACACTGAAGCTTTCTTT. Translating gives CASSFQTGDTEAFF.

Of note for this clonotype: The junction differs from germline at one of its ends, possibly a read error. This CDR3 is CASSPAPGPYF. Here the CDR3 DNA reads TGTGCCAGCAGCCCCGCACCGGGACCCTATTTT. The chain links TRBV7-9 to TRBJ1-1, with D perhaps matching TRBD1 (5 bases). The CDR3 runs 11 residues. The V gene's germline CDR1 is SEHNR and CDR2 FQNEAQ (reference sequence).

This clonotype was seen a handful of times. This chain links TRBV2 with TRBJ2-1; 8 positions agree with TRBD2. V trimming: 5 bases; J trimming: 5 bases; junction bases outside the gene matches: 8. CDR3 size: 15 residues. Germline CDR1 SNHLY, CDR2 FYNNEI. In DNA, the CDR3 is TGTGCCAGCAGTCCACGGGGACTAGGGAACAATGAGCAGTTCTTC. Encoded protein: CASSPRGLGNNEQFF.

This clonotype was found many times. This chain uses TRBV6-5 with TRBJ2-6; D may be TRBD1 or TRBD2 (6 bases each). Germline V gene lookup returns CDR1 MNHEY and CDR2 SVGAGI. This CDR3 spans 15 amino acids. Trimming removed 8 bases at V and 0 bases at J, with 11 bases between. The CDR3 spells CASGGGGSGANVLTF. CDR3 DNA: TGTGCCAGCGGTGGAGGGGGCTCTGGGGCCAACGTCCTGACTTTC.

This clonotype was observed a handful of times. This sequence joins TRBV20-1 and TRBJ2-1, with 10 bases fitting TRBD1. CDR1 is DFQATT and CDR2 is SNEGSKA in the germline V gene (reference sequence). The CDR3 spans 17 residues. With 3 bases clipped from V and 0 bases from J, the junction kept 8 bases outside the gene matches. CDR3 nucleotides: TGCAGTGCTAGGGATCGGACAGGGGGGTACTCCTACAATGAGCAGTTCTTC. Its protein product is CSARDRTGGYSYNEQFF.

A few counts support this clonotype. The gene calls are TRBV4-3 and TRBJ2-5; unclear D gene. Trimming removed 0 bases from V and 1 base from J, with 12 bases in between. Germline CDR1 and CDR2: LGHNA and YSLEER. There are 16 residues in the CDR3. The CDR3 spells CASSQDVRVGQETQYF. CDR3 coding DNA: TGCGCCAGCAGCCAAGATGTCCGGGTCGGCCAAGAGACCCAGTACTTC.

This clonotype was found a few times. For the CDR3, the DNA is TGTGCCAGCAGCCAAGCGCCCCGGGACGGCTCCGTCGAGACCCAGTACTTC. Its translation: CASSQAPRDGSVETQYF. This chain uses TRBV14 with TRBJ2-5; the D call may be TRBD1 or TRBD2 (5 bases each). The V end was cut by 1 base, the J end by 5 bases, with 20 bases between. CDR1 is SGHDN, CDR2 FVKESK, per germline. The CDR3 spans 17 residues. Full variable domain (rest looked up from reference TRBV14 and TRBJ2-5): EAGVTQFPSHSVIEKGQTVTLRCDPISGHDNLYWYRRVMGKEIKFLLHFVKESKQDESGMPNNRFLAERTGGTYSTLKVQPAELEDSGVYFCASSQAPRDGSVETQYFGPGTRLLVL.